This paragraph covers one T cell receptor beta chain sequence. Its cognate antigen is unknown. This entry comes from a study of PD-L1 blockade in urothelial cancer. Time point specified: peripheral blood 6 weeks after treatment start. Pretreatment and on-treatment blood mononuclear cell samples were taken, totaling between 1 and 8 time points per patient. General study results and limits: It was durable-benefit patients whose tumor-associated blood clones expanded more at 3 weeks.

The table came from immunoSEQ multiplex PCR; TCRdb's copy has only in-frame clones and leaves some out. The table records tens of thousands of clones, over 75% of them present only once. The CDR3 is made up of 15 amino acids. Germline CDR1 and CDR2: MNHEY and SVGAGI. With 7 bases clipped from V and 1 base from J, the junction kept 6 bases outside the gene matches. The material sequenced was PBMCs, taken around atezolizumab (anti-PD-L1) treatment. V is TRBV6-5 and J is TRBJ2-2, with 7 bases that match TRBD1. The source is a man aged 50-59 years with urothelial cancer. CDR3 residues: CASTEDRRNTGELFF. CDR3 in DNA: TGTGCCAGCACCGAGGACAGGAGGAACACCGGGGAGCTGTTTTTT.